These 15 T cell receptor beta chains were all obtained from the same sample, sequenced in a study of cytomegalovirus exposure and HLA in healthy donors. The PCR had 60 Vbeta and 13 Jbeta primers. Assay: immunoSEQ multiplex PCR; the TCRdb copy retains only in-frame clones and omits some. The sample holds about 130,000 clones, around 72% seen once. Sequencing input: PBMCs. Receptors originate from a man in his thirties or forties in good health and CMV-seronegative.

The rearrangement links TRBV18 to TRBJ1-5, with a tentative D call TRBD1 (6 bases). Germline V gene sequence: CDR1 KGHSH, CDR2 LQKENI. V shed 5 bases and J shed 6 bases, with 11 bases lying between them. CDR3 size: 13 residues. CDR3 nucleotides: TGTGCCAGCTCAGGACAGATTCTTCAGCCCCAGCATTTT. Translated, it gives CASSGQILQPQHF.

The chain uses TRBV5-1 and TRBJ2-1, with TRBD2 matching over 14 bases. J was trimmed by 8 bases and V by 4 bases; bases with no gene match: 8. The germline CDR1 and CDR2 sequences are SGHRS and YFSETQ. There are 16 residues in the CDR3. The CDR3 reads CASSEGLAGVVDEQFF. The CDR3 DNA reads as TGCGCCAGCAGCGAGGGACTAGCGGGGGTTGTAGATGAGCAGTTCTTC. The full variable domain, its missing parts supplied by reference TRBV5-1 and TRBJ2-1, is KAGVTQTPRYLIKTRGQQVTLSCSPISGHRSVSWYQQTPGQGLQFLFEYFSETQRNKGNFPGRFSGRQFSNSRSEMNVSTLELGDSALYLCASSEGLAGVVDEQFFGPGTRLTVL.

This clone has just a few counts. V is TRBV14 and J is TRBJ2-7; perhaps TRBD2 as D (7 bases). There are 17 residues in the CDR3. The V and J ends lost 4 bases and 5 bases respectively, with 24 bases between them. Germline CDR1 SGHDN, CDR2 FVKESK. The CDR3 protein is CASSPRLGRGAKHEQYF. The CDR3 DNA sequence: TGTGCCAGCAGCCCGCGATTGGGACGGGGGGCGAAACACGAGCAGTACTTC.

The V call is TRBV11-2, the J call TRBJ2-3; 10 bases are shared with TRBD1. J was trimmed by 4 bases and V by 8 bases; bases with no gene match: 9. This CDR3 has 15 amino acids. Germline CDR1 reads SGHAT; CDR2 reads FQNNGV. The CDR3 DNA follows: TGTGCCAGCCGGGGATGGGACAGGGGCGCAGATACGCAGTATTTT. The encoded protein is CASRGWDRGADTQYF. Full variable domain (rest looked up from reference TRBV11-2 and TRBJ2-3): EAGVAQSPRYKIIEKRQSVAFWCNPISGHATLYWYQQILGQGPKLLIQFQNNGVVDDSQLPKDRFSAERLKGVDSTLKIQPAKLEDSAVYLCASRGWDRGADTQYFGPGTRLTVL.

This clone was detected a few times. Other DNA sequences of this sample code for an identical CDR3. The chain joins TRBV19 to TRBJ1-2, with 12 bases identical to TRBD1. V was clipped by 5 bases and J by 4 bases; unmatched bases: 5. From germline, CDR1 is LNHDA and CDR2 SQIVND (reference sequence). The CDR3 consists of 15 residues. This CDR3 is CASSPGTGGSYGYTF. The CDR3 DNA reads TGTGCCAGTAGTCCTGGGACAGGGGGCAGCTATGGCTACACCTTC.

The chain carries TRBV5-1 and TRBJ1-3; TRBD1 is a possible D gene (6 bases). The CDR3 runs to 15 residues. From germline, CDR1 is SGHRS and CDR2 YFSETQ. V lost 4 bases to trimming and J lost 0 bases, with 11 bases between them. CDR3 DNA sequence: TGCGCCAGCAGCCCCAGGGGCCGCTCTGGAAACACCATATATTTT. Translating gives CASSPRGRSGNTIYF.

The J gene is TRBJ1-1, the V gene TRBV14; no definite D call. Germline V gene data show CDR1 as SGHDN and CDR2 as FVKESK. Trimming took off 4 bases at V and 1 base at J, with 7 bases between the two ends. The CDR3 sequence is 13 residues long. The CDR3 DNA reads as TGTGCCAGCAGCCTTCGTCCGAACACTGAAGCTTTCTTT. This translates into CASSLRPNTEAFF.

This clone was picked up one time. The rearrangement uses TRBV27 and TRBJ1-6; 8 bases agree with TRBD1. The CDR3 is made up of 12 amino acids. J lost 9 bases, V lost 8 bases, and 3 bases had no gene match. In germline, CDR1 is MNHEY, CDR2 SMNVEV (reference sequence). CDR3 in amino acids: CASSGQGSPLHF. DNA of the CDR3: TGTGCCAGCTCAGGACAGGGTTCACCCCTCCACTTT.

This clone was detected a few times. The gene calls are TRBV4-2 and TRBJ1-5, with 10 bases fitting TRBD1. The V and J ends lost 4 bases and 8 bases, in that order; junction bases with no gene match: 5. Germline CDR1 and CDR2: LGHNA and YNFKEQ. The CDR3 is made up of 14 amino acids. In DNA, the CDR3 is TGTGCCAGCAGCCGAGGGGGACAGGGGAAGCCCCAGCATTTT. This gives the protein CASSRGGQGKPQHF.

This rearrangement joins TRBV7-2 to TRBJ1-1; D not resolved. Trimming removed 2 bases at V and 1 base at J, with 8 bases between. CDR3 length: 14 amino acids. Germline CDR1 is SGHTA and CDR2 is FQGNSA. DNA for the CDR3: TGTGCCAGCAGCTTAACTCCGGGGAACACTGAAGCTTTCTTT. As protein: CASSLTPGNTEAFF.

This clone was recorded only once. This chain links TRBV7-2 with TRBJ2-7; TRBD2 might be the D (5 bases). This CDR3 spans 15 amino acids. Germline V gene sequence: CDR1 SGHTA, CDR2 FQGNSA. Trimming removed 3 bases from V and 4 bases from J, with 16 bases in between. CDR3 sequence reads: CASSFSIGGSYEQYF. The CDR3 DNA is TGTGCCAGCAGCTTTTCAATCGGAGGATCGTACGAGCAGTACTTC.

The genes are TRBV30 and TRBJ2-4, with 8 bases matching TRBD2. The V and J ends lost 2 bases and 6 bases, in that order; junction bases with no gene match: 6. The germline V gene has CDR1 GTSNPN and CDR2 SVGIG (reference sequence). CDR3 length: 14 amino acids. The chain's CDR3 is CAWSTSGGANIQYF. The CDR3 DNA reads as TGTGCCTGGAGTACATCGGGGGGGGCAAACATTCAGTACTTC.

This chain's CDR3 is CASNPWQGYTGELFF. For the CDR3, the DNA is TGTGCCAGCAATCCGTGGCAGGGGTACACCGGGGAGCTGTTTTTT. This chain uses TRBV6-1 with TRBJ2-2, with D maybe TRBD1 (6 bases). CDR1 is MNHNS and CDR2 is SASEGT in the germline V gene. This CDR3 spans 15 amino acids. Trimming shortened V by 7 bases and J by 3 bases, and 15 bases separated the two germline ends.

About this clone itself: Germline and junction disagree at one end, which may indicate a read error. The V call is TRBV7-7, the J call TRBJ2-5, with 8 nucleotides matching TRBD1. The CDR3 covers 14 residues. Germline CDR1 is SSHAT and CDR2 is FNYEAQ (reference sequence). The CDR3 nucleotides are TGTGCTAGCAGCCCCCGGACAGGGCAAGAGACCCAGTACTTC. Its protein product is CASSPRTGQETQYF.

Regarding this clone: The sample contains more than one DNA sequence encoding this CDR3. The chain recombines TRBV28 with TRBJ2-3, with 7 bases matching TRBD2. J gave up 5 bases and V 3 bases, and 5 bases lay outside the gene matches. Germline V lookup: CDR1 MDHEN, CDR2 SYDVKM. The CDR3 has 14 residues. The CDR3 sequence is CASSLGGARDTQYF. CDR3 in DNA: TGTGCCAGCAGTTTGGGAGGGGCTCGAGATACGCAGTATTTT.